What follows describes a single TCR beta chain. The authors sequenced patients whose flow cytometry had shown CD8+CD57+ cell expansion. This sample was included in a study of CD8+CD57+ T cells in acquired aplastic anemia. Template material for TCR beta VDJ and CDR3 profiling consisted of genomic DNA. TCRdb reprocessed the reads via MiXCR and lists one record per CDR3 protein. Among 180,000 or so distinct CDR3 sequences listed, about half were seen once. The CDR3 sequence is 14 residues long. Unmatched junction bases numbered 4, after V lost 5 bases and J lost 9 bases. Germline V gene sequence: CDR1 LNHNV, CDR2 YYDKDF (reference sequence).

The receptor's source is a human donor with aplastic anemia. This rearrangement joins TRBV15 to TRBJ2-1; the match to TRBD2 covers 13 bases. The sample taken for sequencing was sorted CD4+, CD8+, or CD8+CD57+ T cells (not recorded which) from PBMCs. CDR3 sequence: CATSETSGGFEQFF. In nucleotides, the CDR3 is TGTGCCACCAGCGAGACTAGCGGGGGGTTTGAGCAGTTCTTC.